This T cell receptor (beta chain) was observed in a study of blood T cell repertoires in COVID-19. Measured with immunoSEQ multiplex PCR; TCRdb has only the in-frame clones, and not every one. The table lists 100,000 to 150,000 clones, roughly 80% of them singletons, with around 12% in the top ten. The CDR3 has 16 amino acids. With 3 bases clipped from V and 2 bases from J, the junction kept 5 bases outside the gene matches. Germline assignment: CDR1 LNHNV and CDR2 YYDKDF (reference sequence). The V gene is TRBV15, the J gene TRBJ2-1; TRBD1 matches at 9 bases. The clonotype was recovered from a woman aged 30 to 39 who had recovered from COVID-19. The sequencing input was peripheral blood. The CDR3 DNA follows: TGTGCCACCAGCAGCGAACGGGACAGGGCCTACAATGAGCAGTTCTTC. Its translation is CATSSERDRAYNEQFF.